This T cell receptor (beta chain) came from a study of neoadjuvant anti-PD-1 for oral cavity cancer. Study context: Nivolumab at 3 mg/kg was mostly given biweekly, three to four doses, pre-surgery. Patients without progression got a fourth dose around day 43.

Clones were read by immunoSEQ multiplex PCR, and TCRdb kept only the in-frame ones, dropping some. The repertoire consists of 60,000 to 75,000 clones, with 79% occurring once and the leading ten covering 2.5% to 3%. The TCR originated in a person aged 40 to 85 with oral cavity squamous cell carcinoma. The sequencing here drew on PBMCs, taken before nivolumab (anti-PD-1) treatment.

CDR3 sequence (DNA): TGCAGCGCCTGGGGACTAGCGGGGGCCACCTACAATGAGCAGTTCTTC. It specifies CSAWGLAGATYNEQFF. The chain is built from TRBV29-1 and TRBJ2-1; 14 bases are shared with TRBD2. The CDR3 is 16 residues long. CDR1 is SQVTM and CDR2 is ANQGSEA in the germline V gene. With V trimmed by 7 bases and J by 2 bases, 7 bases remained unmatched.